This T cell receptor (beta chain) derives from a study of identical twins. General observations from the study: Analyses of zero insertions could, in part, be confounded by invariant MAIT and iNKT cells.

Germline-derived CDR1 and CDR2 are SGHVS and FQNEAQ. Losses at the gene ends were 6 bases for V and 8 bases for J; bases not matched to a gene: 8. This CDR3 comprises 16 residues. Template switching added a universal primer site; cDNA carried unique molecular identifiers. TCRdb re-called the 5' RACE reads through MiXCR, storing one row per CDR3 protein. This sample has about 530,000 distinct CDR3 sequences, with 13% to 15% found just once. On this clonotype: What it binds is unknown.

In addition, the sample was reused for a study of yellow fever vaccine responses in identical twins.

Sequencing was carried out using CD4+ T cells sorted from blood. The chain recombines TRBV7-8 with TRBJ2-2; 14 bases align to TRBD2. The TCR sequence derives from a woman younger than 30 in good health. This CDR3 is CASSPGLAGVGGELFF. CDR3 nucleotides: TGTGCCAGCAGTCCGGGACTAGCGGGAGTTGGTGGGGAGCTGTTTTTT.